This TCR beta chain stems from a study of regulatory T cells in long-lasting Graves disease. Time point reported: persistent/refractory GD, antithyroid drugs over 5 years with positive TRAb. Scientists built the TCR library using RNA that was extracted from PBMCs. The table lists this clonotype with a few counts. CDR3 regions were amplified by Arm-PCR using iRepertoire HTBI primers to build TCR beta libraries. TCRdb itself ran the multiplex PCR reads through MiXCR, one entry per CDR3 protein. The sample has a few hundred thousand distinct CDR3 sequences; 20% to 25% are singletons. Germline V gene lookup returns CDR1 LGHNA and CDR2 YSLEER. Trimming stripped 1 base from V and 2 bases from J, with 9 bases between. This CDR3 is 14 amino acids long.

The chain uses TRBV4-3 and TRBJ2-7; D remains unclear. The starting material was peripheral blood mononuclear cells (PBMCs), obtained when the disease was refractory, from a patient treated with antithyroid drugs. The TCR originated in a female donor with Graves disease. CDR3 protein: CASSQGLDPYEQYF. The CDR3 nucleotides are TGCGCCAGCAGCCAAGGGCTAGACCCCTACGAGCAGTACTTC.